This is a list of T cell receptor beta chains from one sample in a study of control samples from healthy donors and cancer patients. The repertoire was sequenced with immunoSEQ multiplex PCR; TCRdb's copy has only in-frame clones and lacks some. The sample contains approximately 190,000 clones, about nine tenths of which appear only once. Material for sequencing was blood. These receptors all come from a young man in good health. Both conserved end residues are part of each CDR3. The D gene is left open where the match is weak. Clone size is shown for a subset of rows, as once, few, many or a class of expanded clone.

>-|TRBV5-4|TRBJ2-6|TRBD1
CASSLVGQGRSGANVLTF
TGTGCCAGCAGCTTGGTGGGACAGGGTAGATCTGGGGCCAACGTCCTGACTTTC
>-|TRBV6-5|TRBJ2-3|TRBD2
CASGTSNTDTQYF
TGTGCCAGCGGGACTAGCAACACAGATACGCAGTATTTT
>-|TRBV5-6|TRBJ1-2|TRBD1
CASSLEGRDRGKGYTF
TGTGCCAGCAGCTTGGAAGGACGGGACAGGGGTAAGGGCTACACCTTC
>-|TRBV27|TRBJ2-2|-
CASSLSTLAGAGGELFF
TGTGCCAGCAGTTTATCCACTCTTGCAGGGGCTGGAGGAGAGCTGTTTTTT
>-|TRBV10-1|TRBJ2-1|TRBD2
CASSPSLAGEQFF
TGCGCCAGCAGTCCCAGCCTAGCGGGGGAGCAGTTCTTC
>-|TRBV14|TRBJ1-4|TRBD1
CASSQGRDRAEKLFF
TGTGCCAGCAGCCAAGGCCGGGACAGGGCCGAAAAACTGTTTTTT
>-|TRBV5-1|TRBJ1-2|-
CASNEPGANYGYTF
TGCGCCAGCAATGAGCCGGGGGCTAACTATGGCTACACCTTC
>-|TRBV2|TRBJ2-1|-
CATLSQRQANNEQFF
TGTGCCACCTTGTCTCAGAGACAGGCTAACAATGAGCAGTTCTTC
>-|TRBV2|TRBJ1-5|TRBD1
CASSSTGTENQPQHF
TGTGCCAGCAGTTCCACCGGGACAGAAAATCAGCCCCAGCATTTT
>-|TRBV7-2|TRBJ1-2|-
CASSSRQSLRGYTF
TGTGCCAGCAGCTCCAGACAGAGCCTGCGGGGCTACACCTTC
>few|TRBV29-1|TRBJ2-7|TRBD1
CSIGTGDEQYF
TGCAGCATCGGGACAGGGGACGAGCAGTACTTC
>-|TRBV9|TRBJ1-2|TRBD1
CASSTGRDRGSFGYTF
TGTGCCAGCAGCACCGGCCGGGACAGGGGTTCGTTTGGCTACACCTTC
>-|TRBV7-8|TRBJ2-3|-
CASSLAPVRYRLTDTQYF
TGTGCCAGCAGCTTGGCCCCGGTTCGTTACAGACTCACAGATACGCAGTATTTT
>-|TRBV7-2|TRBJ1-4|-
CASSLANRREKLFF
TGTGCCAGCAGCTTAGCTAACCGACGGGAAAAACTGTTTTTT
>-|TRBV3-1/TRBV3-2|TRBJ2-4|TRBD1
CASSQLGQTLAKNIQYF
TGTGCCAGCAGCCAACTGGGACAGACCCTAGCCAAAAACATTCAGTACTTC
>once|TRBV4-1|TRBJ1-3|-
CASSQLPGQLSGNTIYF
TGCGCCAGCAGCCAATTACCGGGACAACTCTCTGGAAACACCATATATTTT
>-|TRBV7-8|TRBJ1-4|-
CASSMTGSREKLFF
TGTGCCAGCAGCATGACAGGATCTCGTGAAAAACTGTTTTTT
>-|TRBV2|TRBJ2-7|-
CASSLRDGGGEQYF
TGTGCCAGCAGTCTCCGGGACGGTGGTGGCGAGCAGTACTTC
>-|TRBV7-9|TRBJ2-3|TRBD2
CASSAMRLAGGSDTQYF
TGTGCCAGCAGCGCGATGCGACTAGCGGGGGGGTCAGATACGCAGTATTTT
>few|TRBV5-4|TRBJ1-5|-
CASSLENQPQHF
TGTGCCAGCAGCCTAGAGAATCAGCCCCAGCATTTT
>-|TRBV6-5|TRBJ2-4|-
CASRGTGNIQYF
TGTGCCAGCCGGGGAACCGGAAACATTCAGTACTTC
>-|TRBV6-5|TRBJ1-5|-
CASSYLGGGNQPQHF
TGTGCCAGCAGTTACCTAGGGGGGGGAAATCAGCCCCAGCATTTT
>-|TRBV23-1|TRBJ1-2|-
CASSPTPFPYGYTF
TGCGCCAGCAGTCCCACCCCATTTCCCTATGGCTACACCTTC
>few|TRBV19|TRBJ1-1|-
CASSMNRLNTEAFF
TGTGCCAGTAGTATGAACAGGCTCAACACTGAAGCTTTCTTT
>-|TRBV11-1|TRBJ1-6|-
CASSLDVRQGISPLHF
TGTGCCAGCAGCTTAGATGTCAGGCAGGGGATTTCACCCCTCCACTTT
>few|TRBV5-1|TRBJ2-7|TRBD1
CASSPTRTGAYEQYF
TGCGCCAGCAGCCCGACCAGGACAGGGGCCTACGAGCAGTACTTC
>few|TRBV18|TRBJ1-2|TRBD1
CASSPRTGTENYGYTF
TGTGCCAGCTCTCCCAGGACCGGGACAGAGAACTATGGCTACACCTTC
>-|TRBV5-6|TRBJ1-1|-
CASTLRQFNTEAFF
TGTGCCAGCACATTGCGTCAGTTCAACACTGAAGCTTTCTTT
>-|TRBV2|TRBJ1-2|-
CASSESHLNYGYTF
TGTGCCAGCAGTGAGTCTCACCTTAACTATGGCTACACCTTC
>-|TRBV2|TRBJ2-6|-
CASSVTGLPDRGANVLTF
TGTGCCAGCAGCGTGACAGGCCTTCCTGATCGGGGGGCCAACGTCCTGACTTTC
>-|TRBV11-2|TRBJ2-5|-
CASSLVPLQETQYF
TGTGCCAGCAGCTTAGTTCCCCTCCAAGAGACCCAGTACTTC
>-|TRBV15|TRBJ1-5|TRBD1
CATSRDPGDRGGNQPQHF
TGTGCCACCAGCAGAGATCCAGGGGACAGGGGCGGCAATCAGCCCCAGCATTTT
>-|TRBV13|TRBJ1-1|TRBD1
CASSLAQDRARTEAFF
TGTGCCAGCAGCTTAGCCCAAGACAGGGCGCGGACTGAAGCTTTCTTT
>-|TRBV5-6|TRBJ1-1|-
CASSLNPTGNTEAFF
TGTGCCAGCAGCTTGAACCCGACAGGGAACACTGAAGCTTTCTTT
>-|TRBV7-6|TRBJ1-6|-
CASSLNMGSDSPLHF
TGTGCCAGCAGCTTAAACATGGGTTCAGATTCACCCCTCCACTTT
>-|TRBV5-5|TRBJ1-2|-
CASSLAGEVGYGYTF
TGTGCCAGCAGCTTGGCGGGGGAGGTTGGCTATGGCTACACCTTC
>once|TRBV28|TRBJ2-2|-
CASSSLAGLSNTGELFF
TGTGCCAGCAGTTCCTTGGCAGGACTCTCAAACACCGGGGAGCTGTTTTTT
>-|TRBV7-6|TRBJ2-2|-
CASSPTSIAGELFF
TGTGCCAGCAGCCCGACTAGTATCGCCGGGGAGCTGTTTTTT
>-|TRBV3-1/TRBV3-2|TRBJ1-2|-
CASSPQGLYGYTF
TGTGCCAGCAGCCCCCAGGGTTTGTATGGCTACACCTTC
>-|TRBV4-1|TRBJ1-4|-
CASSQDTGHKNEKLFF
TGCGCCAGCAGCCAAGATACGGGTCATAAAAATGAAAAACTGTTTTTT
>-|TRBV10-1|TRBJ2-3|-
CASSESGPNTDTQYF
TGCGCCAGCAGTGAGTCAGGTCCTAACACAGATACGCAGTATTTT
>-|TRBV5-1|TRBJ1-1|-
CASSFSSGGAGEAFF
TGCGCCAGCAGCTTTAGCTCAGGAGGGGCGGGGGAAGCTTTCTTT